The 20 T cell receptor beta chains below come from one sample, sequenced in a study of T cell responses to AZD1222 COVID-19 vaccine (dated by TCRdb to the early 2020s). The library was made by the immunoSEQ multiplex PCR assay. TCRdb holds this immuneACCESS table with in-frame rearrangements only. Some clones are missing; in checked studies, unresolved V genes explain under half, and the rest has no known cause. This sample lists 150,000 to 180,000 clones; over 90% were detected once. The top ten hold about 1.4% of the sample. The sample's time point label, in plain terms: about 28 days (+/-7) after the second vaccine dose. The sample consisted of peripheral blood, taken 28 days after the second AZD1222 dose. Every receptor here comes from an adult who received the AZD1222 COVID-19 vaccine.

This chain connects TRBV5-6 to TRBJ1-6; TRBD1 might be the D (6 bases). The germline CDR1 and CDR2 sequences are SGHDT and YYEEEE. The V end lost 4 bases, the J end lost 5 bases, and 16 bases lay between the germline ends. The CDR3 extends over 16 amino acids. CDR3 protein: CASSLTGSPNNSPLHF. The CDR3, as DNA: TGTGCCAGCAGCCTCACAGGGAGCCCTAATAATTCACCCCTCCACTTT.

Only one count was recorded for this clone. The gene calls are TRBV7-3 and TRBJ2-3, with 7 bases identical to TRBD2. Germline CDR1 is SGHTA and CDR2 is FQGTGA. There are 17 residues in the CDR3. V gave up 5 bases and J gave up 5 bases; unmatched junction bases: 16. The CDR3 region is CASSAASREIRGDTQYF. The DNA of the CDR3 is TGTGCCAGCAGCGCCGCCTCGCGGGAGATTCGGGGAGATACGCAGTATTTT.

J is TRBJ2-1 and V is TRBV9; 7 nucleotides line up with TRBD2. The CDR3 consists of 17 residues. V was pared by 0 bases and J by 6 bases, with 12 bases of the junction left unmatched. Germline-derived CDR1 and CDR2 are SGDLS and YYNGEE. The CDR3 DNA sequence: TGTGCCAGCAGCGTAGTTTCGGGGTCGCCGGGGGGCAATGAGCAGTTCTTC. This gives the protein CASSVVSGSPGGNEQFF.

The CDR3 region has the DNA TGCAGCGTTGGGGTTAACAGGGGGCAGTATGGAAAACTGTTTTTT. Translation gives CSVGVNRGQYGKLFF. V gene TRBV29-1 combines with J gene TRBJ1-4, with 9 positions matching TRBD1. The CDR3 is made up of 15 amino acids. The V gene's germline CDR1 is SQVTM and CDR2 ANQGSEA. V lost 4 bases to trimming and J lost 10 bases; unmatched junction nucleotides: 13. The entire variable domain, with the rest obtained from reference TRBV29-1 and TRBJ1-4, is as follows: SAVISQKPSRDICQRGTSLTIQCQVDSQVTMMFWYRQQPGQSLTLIATANQGSEATYESGFVIDKFPISRPNLTFSTLTVSNMSPEDSSIYLCSVGVNRGQYGKLFFGSGTQLSVL.

The chain employs TRBV30 and TRBJ1-1; unclear D gene. Germline loops: CDR1 GTSNPN, CDR2 SVGIG (reference sequence). Trimming took off 0 bases at V and 4 bases at J, with 9 bases between the two ends. The CDR3 spans 13 residues. The CDR3 DNA sequence: TGTGCCTGGAGTGTTGGAGCCAGCACTGAAGCTTTCTTT. Encoded protein: CAWSVGASTEAFF.

This clone appeared a single time. The V gene is TRBV10-1, the J gene TRBJ1-1; D may be TRBD1 (5 bases). This CDR3 is built from 14 residues. The germline V gene has CDR1 WNHNN and CDR2 SYGVQD (reference sequence). Trimming removed 7 bases from V and 0 bases from J, with 12 bases in between. The CDR3 DNA follows: TGCGCCAGCAAAGCGGGACGGATGAACACTGAAGCTTTCTTT. Its translation: CASKAGRMNTEAFF.

This rearrangement joins TRBV18 to TRBJ1-6; D gene ambiguous. V was shortened by 2 bases and J by 7 bases, with 9 bases between the two germline ends. Germline V gene sequence: CDR1 KGHSH, CDR2 LQKENI. The CDR3 extends over 14 amino acids. CDR3 DNA: TGTGCCAGCTCACCAGAGCCTATGAATTCACCCCTCCACTTT. This encodes CASSPEPMNSPLHF.

This clone was seen once. The J gene is TRBJ1-1, the V gene TRBV5-1; no clear D. Germline assignment: CDR1 SGHRS and CDR2 YFSETQ. The V end lost 3 bases, the J end lost 0 bases, and 9 bases lay between the germline ends. CDR3 size: 14 residues. CDR3 sequence (DNA): TGCGCCAGCAGCTCTAACAGCCTGAACACTGAAGCTTTCTTT. Translated: CASSSNSLNTEAFF.

This chain joins TRBV6-5 and TRBJ2-3; no definite D call. CDR1 MNHEY and CDR2 SVGAGI come from the germline V gene. Trimming took off 6 bases at V and 4 bases at J, with 11 bases between the two ends. CDR3 length: 13 residues. CDR3 residues: CASRPPLADTQYF. The CDR3 DNA follows: TGTGCCAGCAGACCTCCATTGGCAGATACGCAGTATTTT.

The V gene is TRBV5-1, the J gene TRBJ1-2, with TRBD1 identical over 10 bases. V lost 7 bases, J lost 1 base, and 4 bases stayed unmatched. The CDR3 has 14 amino acids. Germline V gene sequence: CDR1 SGHRS, CDR2 YFSETQ. The CDR3 sequence: CASGQGGYNYGYTF. CDR3 nucleotides: TGCGCCAGCGGACAGGGGGGATATAACTATGGCTACACCTTC.

This clone was found once. This chain connects TRBV19 to TRBJ1-1; no reliable D call. Germline CDR1 reads LNHDA; CDR2 reads SQIVND (reference sequence). Trimming took 3 bases from V and 0 from J, leaving 14 bases between them. The CDR3 has 16 residues. CDR3 loop: CASSMTQNIMNTEAFF. The CDR3 bases are TGTGCCAGTAGTATGACCCAAAACATCATGAACACTGAAGCTTTCTTT.

This chain links TRBV5-4 with TRBJ1-4; maybe TRBD1 (6 bases). The V gene lost 2 bases and the J gene lost 0 bases, with 14 bases spanning the gap. This CDR3 comprises 17 residues. CDR1 and CDR2 from the germline V gene are SGHNT and YYREEE (reference sequence). The CDR3 region has the DNA TGTGCCAGCAGCTTAGGGCCCCCAGGGGCAACTAATGAAAAACTGTTTTTT. This sequence encodes CASSLGPPGATNEKLFF.

This clone was seen only once. DNA for the CDR3: TGTGCCAGCAGTGAGCACAGGGACTGGGAAGCTTTCTTT. It encodes CASSEHRDWEAFF. This chain connects TRBV6-1 to TRBJ1-1, with a tentative D call TRBD1 (6 bases). V gave up 3 bases and J gave up 8 bases, with 13 bases separating them. The CDR3 has 13 residues. The germline V gene encodes CDR1 MNHNS and CDR2 SASEGT.

The V gene is TRBV7-8, the J gene TRBJ2-7; no firm D call. Trimming pared 5 bases from V and 6 bases from J, leaving 23 bases between. Germline CDR1 reads SGHVS; CDR2 reads FQNEAQ. The CDR3 sequence is 16 residues long. The CDR3 DNA is TGTGCCAGCAGCGCACAACGGATGGGCTCGCGGCTCGAGCAGTACTTC. This encodes CASSAQRMGSRLEQYF.

This clone has just one count. The chain has TRBV24-1 and TRBJ2-3; either TRBD1 or TRBD2 may fit D (6 bases each). The germline V and J ends were trimmed by 4 bases and 3 bases, with 13 bases remaining between them. Germline-derived CDR1 and CDR2 are KGHDR and SFDVKD. The CDR3 length is 15 residues. The CDR3 DNA reads as TGTGCCACCAGTGAACGCGGGGACAAAACAGATACGCAGTATTTT. This gives the protein CATSERGDKTDTQYF.

J is TRBJ2-7 and V is TRBV9, with D uncertain. CDR1 and CDR2 from the germline V gene are SGDLS and YYNGEE. V was shortened by 0 bases and J by 4 bases, with 14 bases between the two germline ends. There are 15 residues in the CDR3. CDR3 sequence: CASSVGTDILYEQYF. The CDR3 DNA follows: TGTGCCAGCAGCGTAGGAACCGACATCTTATACGAGCAGTACTTC.

J is TRBJ1-2 and V is TRBV7-2; the D is unclear. The CDR3 spans 14 residues. Germline V gene data show CDR1 as SGHTA and CDR2 as FQGNSA. The V end lost 1 base, the J end lost 8 bases, and 14 bases lay between the germline ends. The CDR3, as DNA: TGTGCCAGCAGCTTAGGAGCGAACTCAAGGGGCTACACCTTC. Translating gives CASSLGANSRGYTF.

This CDR3 is CASSTGGTGVVRGYTF. The CDR3 nucleotides are TGTGCCAGCAGCACTGGGGGGACAGGGGTGGTACGAGGCTACACCTTC. The chain carries TRBV5-6 and TRBJ1-2, with 10 positions matching TRBD1. J was trimmed by 8 bases and V by 4 bases; bases with no gene match: 14. This CDR3 has 16 amino acids. CDR1 and CDR2 from the germline V gene are SGHDT and YYEEEE.

The chain couples TRBV6-5 to TRBJ1-3; no definite D call. CDR1 and CDR2 from the germline V gene are MNHEY and SVGAGI. The CDR3 extends over 12 amino acids. V was cut by 7 bases and J by 4 bases, with 8 bases left in between. The CDR3 here is CASTSTGNTIYF. The CDR3 DNA reads TGTGCCAGCACTTCGACGGGAAACACCATATATTTT.

The J gene is TRBJ1-5, the V gene TRBV6-5; D is uncertain. The CDR3 has 14 residues. From germline, CDR1 is MNHEY and CDR2 SVGAGI. Between the trimmed V and J ends, which lost 2 bases and 6 bases, there was a span of 11 bases. The CDR3 loop is CASSYRGGSQPQHF. CDR3 nucleotide sequence: TGTGCCAGCAGTTACCGAGGAGGTAGTCAGCCCCAGCATTTT.